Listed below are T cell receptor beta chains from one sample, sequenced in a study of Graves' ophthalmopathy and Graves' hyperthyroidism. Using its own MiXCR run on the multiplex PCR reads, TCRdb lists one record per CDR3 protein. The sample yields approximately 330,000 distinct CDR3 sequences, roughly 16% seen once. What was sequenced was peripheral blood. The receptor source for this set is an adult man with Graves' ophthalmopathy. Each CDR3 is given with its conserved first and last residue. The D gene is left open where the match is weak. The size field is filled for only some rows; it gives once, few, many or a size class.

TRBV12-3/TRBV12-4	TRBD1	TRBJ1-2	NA	CASSLGTGDTYGYTF	TGTGCCAGCAGTCTTGGGACAGGGGACACCTATGGCTACACCTTC
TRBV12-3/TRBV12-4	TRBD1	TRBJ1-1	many	CASSLDRARGRNTEAFF	TGTGCCAGCAGTCTCGACAGGGCTCGGGGACGAAACACTGAAGCTTTCTTT
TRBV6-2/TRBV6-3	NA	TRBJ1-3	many	CASQDGGQNSGNTIYF	TGTGCCAGCCAAGACGGGGGGCAAAACTCTGGAAACACCATATATTTT
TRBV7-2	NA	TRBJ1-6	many	CASSPEGQRPSSPLHF	TGTGCCAGCAGCCCCGAAGGACAGCGTCCGAGTTCACCCCTCCACTTT
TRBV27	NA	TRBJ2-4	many	CATKVASHAYKNIQYF	TGTGCCACCAAAGTCGCATCCCACGCCTACAAAAACATTCAGTACTTC
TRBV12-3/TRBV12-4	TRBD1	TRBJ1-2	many	CASSSRTGVNGYTF	TGTGCCAGCAGTTCCCGGACAGGGGTGAATGGCTACACCTTC
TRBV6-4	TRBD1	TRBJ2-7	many	CASRPMRSGTGNYEQYF	TGTGCCAGCAGGCCAATGCGTTCCGGGACAGGCAACTACGAGCAGTACTTC
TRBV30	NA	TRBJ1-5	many	CAWSPPGTLLQHF	TGTGCCTGGAGTCCCCCAGGGACCTTACTCCAGCATTTT
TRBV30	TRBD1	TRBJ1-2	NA	CAWEGTGAGGYGYTF	TGTGCCTGGGAGGGGACAGGGGCCGGAGGGTATGGCTACACCTTC
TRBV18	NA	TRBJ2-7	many	CASSPTASASYEQYF	TGTGCCAGCTCACCAACGGCTAGCGCGTCCTACGAGCAGTACTTC
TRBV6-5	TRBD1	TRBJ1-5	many	CASSYSRQGKEPQHF	TGTGCCAGCAGTTACTCGCGACAGGGGAAAGAGCCCCAGCATTTT
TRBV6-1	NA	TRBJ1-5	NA	CASSARAGVQPQHF	TGTGCCAGCAGTGCTAGGGCGGGGGTTCAGCCCCAGCATTTT
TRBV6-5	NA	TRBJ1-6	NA	CASSYGRGGDSPLHF	TGTGCCAGCAGTTACGGACGGGGAGGGGATTCACCCCTCCACTTT
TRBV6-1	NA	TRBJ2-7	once	CASIDFTTYEQYF	TGTGCCAGCATAGACTTTACCACCTACGAGCAGTACTTC
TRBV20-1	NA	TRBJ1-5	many	CSASDSLNQPQHF	TGCAGTGCTAGTGACAGTCTAAATCAGCCCCAGCATTTT
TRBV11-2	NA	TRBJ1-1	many	CASRLSNTEAFF	TGTGCCAGCCGTCTCTCGAACACTGAAGCTTTCTTT
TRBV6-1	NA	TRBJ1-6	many	CASSEKTGQDSPLHF	TGTGCCAGCAGTGAGAAGACAGGTCAGGATTCACCCCTCCACTTT
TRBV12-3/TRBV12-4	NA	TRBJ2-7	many	CASSSGLLYEQYF	TGTGCCAGCAGTTCGGGACTTCTCTACGAGCAGTACTTC
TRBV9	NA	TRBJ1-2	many	CASSSRQGAQIANYGYTF	TGTGCCAGCAGCTCCCGACAAGGCGCCCAAATAGCTAACTATGGCTACACCTTC
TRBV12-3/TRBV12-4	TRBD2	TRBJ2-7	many	CASSFRGGAYEQYF	TGTGCCAGCAGTTTCCGCGGGGGAGCCTACGAGCAGTACTTC
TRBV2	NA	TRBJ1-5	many	CASSEVGGPQHF	TGTGCCAGCAGTGAAGTAGGGGGGCCCCAGCATTTT
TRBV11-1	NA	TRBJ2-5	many	CASSLTAGEEETQYF	TGTGCCAGCAGCTTAACTGCGGGCGAGGAAGAGACCCAGTACTTC
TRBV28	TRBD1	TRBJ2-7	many	CASASPRDRGYEQYF	TGTGCCAGCGCTAGCCCTCGGGACAGGGGGTACGAGCAGTACTTC
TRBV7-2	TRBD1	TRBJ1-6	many	CASSSRTGENSPLHF	TGTGCCAGCAGCTCTCGGACAGGGGAAAATTCACCCCTCCACTTT
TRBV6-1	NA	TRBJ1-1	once	CAISEMENTEAFF	TGTGCCATCAGTGAAATGGAGAACACTGAAGCTTTCTTT
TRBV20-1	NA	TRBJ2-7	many	CSADNSYEQYF	TGCAGTGCCGACAACTCCTACGAGCAGTACTTC
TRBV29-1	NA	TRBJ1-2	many	CSVEVGLEGNYGYTF	TGCAGCGTTGAAGTAGGGTTGGAGGGAAACTATGGCTACACCTTC
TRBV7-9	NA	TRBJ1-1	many	CASSPEEVEAFF	TGTGCCAGCAGTCCTGAGGAGGTTGAAGCTTTCTTT
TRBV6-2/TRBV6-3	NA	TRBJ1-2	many	CASSYSHGRRGIGRGYTF	TGTGCCAGCAGTTACTCCCACGGGAGGCGGGGGATAGGACGCGGCTACACCTTC
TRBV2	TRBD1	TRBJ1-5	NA	CASSPTGGYQPQHF	TGTGCCAGCAGCCCGACAGGGGGCTATCAGCCCCAGCATTTT
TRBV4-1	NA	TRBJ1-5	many	CASSPSGGHQPQHF	TGCGCCAGCAGCCCAAGCGGGGGGCATCAGCCCCAGCATTTT
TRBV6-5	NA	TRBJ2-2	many	CASSYRDINTGELFF	TGTGCCAGCAGTTACAGGGACATAAACACCGGGGAGCTGTTTTTT
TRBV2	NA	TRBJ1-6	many	CASSEFGRRNSPLHF	TGTGCCAGCAGTGAGTTTGGCAGGCGGAATTCACCCCTCCACTTT
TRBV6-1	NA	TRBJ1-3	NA	CASSVEGNTIYF	TGTGCCAGCAGTGTCGAGGGAAACACCATATATTTT
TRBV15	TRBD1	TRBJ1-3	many	CATNRGRIGDTIYF	TGTGCCACCAACAGGGGGAGAATAGGAGACACCATATATTTT
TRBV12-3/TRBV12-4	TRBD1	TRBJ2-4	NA	CASSSGTGNIQYF	TGTGCCAGCAGTTCAGGGACAGGCAACATTCAGTACTTC
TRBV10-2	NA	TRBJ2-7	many	CASSESVRVSEQYF	TGCGCCAGCAGTGAGTCTGTCAGGGTTTCCGAGCAGTACTTC
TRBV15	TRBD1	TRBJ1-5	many	CATSSRDRGSNQPQHF	TGTGCCACCAGCAGCCGGGACAGGGGTAGCAATCAGCCCCAGCATTTT
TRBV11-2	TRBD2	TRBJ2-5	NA	CASSLGLAGVLGQETQYF	TGTGCCAGCAGCTTGGGACTAGCGGGAGTCTTAGGGCAAGAGACCCAGTACTTC
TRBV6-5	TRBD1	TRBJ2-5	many	CASSSRDRGQETQYF	TGTGCCAGCAGCTCCCGGGACAGGGGGCAAGAGACCCAGTACTTC
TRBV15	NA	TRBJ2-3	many	CATSRDSGGIRTDTQYF	TGTGCCACCAGCAGAGATAGTGGAGGGATTCGCACAGATACGCAGTATTTT
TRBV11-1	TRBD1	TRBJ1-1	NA	CASSRDREPTANTEAFF	TGTGCCAGCAGCCGGGACAGGGAACCAACAGCAAACACTGAAGCTTTCTTT